Presented here are 18 T cell receptor beta chains from one specimen sequenced in a study of radiation and T cells in renal cell carcinoma. Clones were sequenced by immunoSEQ multiplex PCR, and TCRdb holds only the in-frame ones, with some missing. The repertoire includes about 150,000 clones, about 87% of them detected once, and approximately 4% sits in the top ten. Time point noted: baseline pretreatment blood. The treatment here: 15 Gy SBRT to primary tumor, nephrectomy 4 weeks later. Sequences were derived from blood, sampled from a patient whose treatment included radiotherapy and nephrectomy. The receptors stem from a woman in her seventies with renal cell carcinoma.

The genes are TRBV7-8 and TRBJ1-6; D gene ambiguous. The length of the CDR3 is 15 residues. Trimming cost V 1 base and J 9 bases, with 13 bases left between them. Germline V lookup: CDR1 SGHVS, CDR2 FQNEAQ. The CDR3 DNA is TGTGCCAGCAGCTTAGTCGACGGCTGGGGTTCACCCCTCCACTTT. Translating gives CASSLVDGWGSPLHF. Drawing the rest from reference TRBV7-8 and TRBJ1-6, the complete variable domain is GAGVSQSPRYKVAKRGQDVALRCDPISGHVSLFWYQQALGQGPEFLTYFQNEAQLDKSGLPSDRFFAERPEGSVSTLKIQRTQQEDSAVYLCASSLVDGWGSPLHFGNGTRLTVT.

The chain links TRBV15 to TRBJ2-2; weak D call: TRBD2 (6 bases). Trimming pared 5 bases from V and 8 bases from J, leaving 12 bases between. The CDR3 extends over 13 amino acids. The germline V gene encodes CDR1 LNHNV and CDR2 YYDKDF (reference sequence). CDR3: CATSSPGVGELFF. The CDR3 DNA reads as TGTGCCACCAGCTCGCCGGGGGTGGGGGAGCTGTTTTTT.

This clone was seen only a few times. The V and J genes are TRBV5-1 and TRBJ1-1; 9 bases fit TRBD1. Losses at the gene ends were 5 bases for V and 0 bases for J; bases not matched to a gene: 11. This CDR3 is 17 amino acids long. The V gene's germline CDR1 is SGHRS and CDR2 YFSETQ. The CDR3 nucleotides are TGCGCCAGCAGTGCCCGGGGACAGGGACCTTTGAACACTGAAGCTTTCTTT. Residues: CASSARGQGPLNTEAFF. The whole variable domain, remainder taken from reference TRBV5-1 and TRBJ1-1, is KAGVTQTPRYLIKTRGQQVTLSCSPISGHRSVSWYQQTPGQGLQFLFEYFSETQRNKGNFPGRFSGRQFSNSRSEMNVSTLELGDSALYLCASSARGQGPLNTEAFFGQGTRLTVV.

This chain joins TRBV7-3 and TRBJ1-6; 7 bases are a match to TRBD1. V lost 4 bases to trimming and J lost 9 bases; unmatched junction nucleotides: 15. Germline CDR1 SGHTA, CDR2 FQGTGA. This CDR3 has 17 amino acids. The CDR3 loop is CASSSHDQGGSSSPLHF. The CDR3 DNA reads as TGTGCCAGCAGCTCCCACGATCAGGGGGGCTCTAGTTCACCCCTCCACTTT.

The rearrangement uses TRBV9 and TRBJ2-7, with D possibly matching TRBD2 (6 bases). Trimming took off 0 bases at V and 7 bases at J, with 8 bases between the two ends. The CDR3 extends over 12 amino acids. Per germline, CDR1 SGDLS and CDR2 YYNGEE. In nucleotides, the CDR3 is TGTGCCAGCAGCGTAGCGGAGGGGGAGCAGTACTTC. Translated: CASSVAEGEQYF.

The J gene is TRBJ2-5, the V gene TRBV7-6; 12 bases fit TRBD2. Germline lookup yields CDR1 SGHVS and CDR2 FNYEAQ. The CDR3 length is 15 residues. Trimming removed 1 base from V and 5 bases from J; junction bases left unmatched: 2. In DNA, the CDR3 is TGTGCCAGCAGCTTAGGGCTAGCGGGAGGGGAGACCCAGTACTTC. This translates into CASSLGLAGGETQYF. Complete variable domain (other parts from reference TRBV7-6 and TRBJ2-5): GAGVSQSPRYKVTKRGQDVALRCDPISGHVSLYWYRQALGQGPEFLTYFNYEAQQDKSGLPNDRFSAERPEGSISTLTIQRTEQRDSAMYRCASSLGLAGGETQYFGPGTRLLVL.

This chain uses TRBV5-1 with TRBJ1-1; 8 bases agree with TRBD1. CDR1 SGHRS and CDR2 YFSETQ come from the germline V gene. Trimming removed 4 bases from V and 0 bases from J; junction bases left unmatched: 11. CDR3 length: 17 residues. The CDR3 region is CASSKWTGWGMNTEAFF. The CDR3 coding sequence is TGCGCCAGCAGCAAATGGACAGGGTGGGGGATGAACACTGAAGCTTTCTTT.

This clone has just a few counts. The chain uses TRBV6-5 and TRBJ1-1, with unresolved D. V lost 0 bases and J lost 4, with 6 bases in between. The CDR3 is 13 amino acids. Germline CDR1 reads MNHEY; CDR2 reads SVGAGI. Here the CDR3 reads CASSYSGSTEAFF. CDR3 nucleotide sequence: TGTGCCAGCAGTTACTCTGGGTCCACTGAAGCTTTCTTT.

The chain carries TRBV7-2 and TRBJ2-2; no reliable D call. Germline V gives CDR1 SGHTA, CDR2 FQGNSA. The V end lost 6 bases, the J end lost 4 bases, and 18 bases lay between the germline ends. This CDR3 region has 16 residues. The CDR3 bases are TGTGCCAGCAGTTTGGTAGGGTCGTCGGGCACCGGGGAGCTGTTTTTT. The encoded protein is CASSLVGSSGTGELFF.

The chain combines TRBV28 with TRBJ1-5; 7 nucleotides line up with TRBD1. Looked up from germline, CDR1 is MDHEN and CDR2 is SYDVKM. Trimming removed 2 bases from V and 5 bases from J; junction bases left unmatched: 6. This CDR3 comprises 15 residues. This CDR3 is CASSLGAGGYQPQHF. The CDR3 nucleotides are TGTGCCAGCAGTTTAGGCGCAGGGGGGTATCAGCCCCAGCATTTT.

This chain links TRBV9 with TRBJ2-3, with a weak D call TRBD2 (5 bases). Germline CDR1 and CDR2: SGDLS and YYNGEE. CDR3 length equals 15 residues. Trimming left V 0 bases short and J 2 bases short, with 10 bases between. CDR3 loop: CASSVGAVLTDTQYF. The CDR3 coding sequence is TGTGCCAGCAGCGTAGGAGCGGTACTCACAGATACGCAGTATTTT.

V gene TRBV27 combines with J gene TRBJ2-7, with 11 bases identical to TRBD1. This CDR3 region has 14 residues. The germline CDR1 and CDR2 sequences are MNHEY and SMNVEV (reference sequence). With 7 bases clipped from V and 11 bases from J, the junction kept 13 bases outside the gene matches. In nucleotides, the CDR3 is TGTGCCAGCACCCCCTCCGGGACAGGGGGTGGGAAGTACTTC. Protein sequence: CASTPSGTGGGKYF.

The chain uses TRBV9 and TRBJ2-3; TRBD1 matches 9 bases. Germline V gives CDR1 SGDLS, CDR2 YYNGEE. This CDR3 has 15 residues. V gave up 3 bases and J gave up 4 bases; unmatched junction bases: 6. CDR3 DNA: TGTGCCAGCAGCGGCCGGGACAGGGTTCCAGATACGCAGTATTTT. Its protein is CASSGRDRVPDTQYF.

This clone was counted between two and nine times. The V and J genes are TRBV28 and TRBJ1-1, with D perhaps matching TRBD1 (5 bases). The CDR3 consists of 12 residues. Germline V gives CDR1 MDHEN, CDR2 SYDVKM. Trimming took off 7 bases at V and 5 bases at J, with 11 bases between the two ends. CDR3 loop: CASNGGGTEAFF. In DNA form, the CDR3 reads TGTGCCAGCAATGGGGGAGGGACTGAAGCTTTCTTT.

The chain recombines TRBV28 with TRBJ2-2, with 11 bases fitting TRBD2. CDR1 and CDR2 from the germline V gene are MDHEN and SYDVKM. Unmatched junction bases numbered 16, after V lost 8 bases and J lost 5 bases. The CDR3 covers 18 residues. The CDR3 sequence is CASSYNSGGAGRTGELFF. DNA for the CDR3: TGTGCCAGCTCCTACAATAGCGGGGGGGCCGGGAGGACCGGGGAGCTGTTTTTT.

The chain carries TRBV5-6 and TRBJ1-1, with D maybe TRBD1 (5 bases). Trimming stripped 1 base from V and 0 bases from J, with 10 bases between. This CDR3 is 15 amino acids long. Looked up from germline, CDR1 is SGHDT and CDR2 is YYEEEE. In nucleotides, the CDR3 is TGTGCCAGCAGCTTGTTGCAGGGCGTGAACACTGAAGCTTTCTTT. This encodes CASSLLQGVNTEAFF.

The CDR3: CASRRGDRSYEQYF. The CDR3 DNA is TGTGCCAGCAGACGCGGGGACAGGAGCTACGAGCAGTACTTC. The chain is built from TRBV27 and TRBJ2-7; 8 bases map to TRBD1. V was pared by 6 bases and J by 3 bases, with 7 bases of the junction left unmatched. The CDR3 has 14 amino acids. CDR1 MNHEY and CDR2 SMNVEV come from the germline V gene (reference sequence).

The chain recombines TRBV11-3 with TRBJ2-7, with TRBD1 identical over 8 bases. After removal of 5 bases from V and 4 bases from J, the junction contained 7 bases not matched to a gene. CDR1 is SGHNT and CDR2 is YENEEA in the germline V gene. The CDR3 length is 14 residues. The CDR3 loop is CASSRRTGSYEQYF. CDR3 sequence (DNA): TGTGCCAGCAGCCGCCGGACAGGGAGTTACGAGCAGTACTTC.